A single sample gave rise to the 13 T cell receptor beta chains below, sequenced in a study of Graves' ophthalmopathy and Graves' hyperthyroidism. Transcripts of RNA were the source for amplifying TCR beta CDR3 regions. First-round RT-PCR used HTBI primers; second-round multiplex PCR followed. TCRdb re-called the multiplex PCR reads through MiXCR, storing one row per CDR3 protein. Among over a million distinct CDR3 sequences listed, approximately 35% were seen once. Sequenced: peripheral blood or thyroid tissue (not recorded which). All receptors derive from an adult man with Graves' hyperthyroidism.

The chain recombines TRBV7-2 with TRBJ1-3; TRBD1 is a possible D gene (5 bases). CDR3 size: 13 residues. CDR1 is SGHTA and CDR2 is FQGNSA in the germline V gene. The V gene lost 5 bases and the J gene lost 9 bases, with 14 bases spanning the gap. Here the CDR3 reads CASSTGGLATIYF. CDR3 DNA sequence: TGTGCCAGCAGCACAGGCGGCTTGGCCACCATATATTTT.

The chain employs TRBV10-3 and TRBJ2-5; 7 bases are a match to TRBD1. The V gene end was trimmed by 4 bases and the J gene end by 5 bases; junction bases not matched to a gene: 4. This CDR3 has 13 amino acids. The germline V gene encodes CDR1 ENHRY and CDR2 SYGVKD. CDR3 DNA: TGTGCCATCAGTGTGCAGGGGGAGGAGACCCAGTACTTC. It translates to CAISVQGEETQYF.

As to this clonotype: This may be a read error, as it is one base from a much larger clone. The rearrangement joins TRBV20-1 to TRBJ2-7; 7 bases match TRBD2. The germline V gene encodes CDR1 DFQATT and CDR2 SNEGSKA (reference sequence). The CDR3 loop spans 14 amino acids. The CDR3 sequence: CSARSLADTYDQYF. The CDR3 DNA follows: TGCAGTGCTAGGAGTCTAGCGGATACCTACGACCAGTACTTC.

V gene TRBV6-2 or TRBV6-3 combines with J gene TRBJ2-7, with D possibly matching TRBD2 (5 bases). CDR3 length: 14 residues. Germline values: CDR1 MNHEY, CDR2 SVGEGT. The V gene lost 2 bases and the J gene lost 6 bases, with 14 bases spanning the gap. The CDR3 region is CASSYVGRAAEQYF. The DNA of the CDR3 is TGTGCCAGCAGTTACGTAGGGCGGGCGGCCGAGCAGTACTTC.

This clonotype was counted only a few times. With a much larger clone just one base away, this may be a read error. The V gene is TRBV5-1, the J gene TRBJ1-5; the D is unclear. CDR3 length: 15 amino acids. CDR1 and CDR2 from the germline V gene are SGHRS and YFSETQ. CDR3 bases: TGTGCCAGCAGCTCCGAAGGCTCTAGCAATCAGCCCCAGCATTTT. Translating it yields CASSSEGSSNQPQHF.

Comments on this clonotype: This may come from a read error, since a much larger clone is one base off. The CDR3 nucleotides read TGCGCCAGCAGCGAGTTCGACAGGGGCTACGAGCAGTACTTC. Amino acid sequence: CASSEFDRGYEQYF. The chain has TRBV5-1 and TRBJ2-7; 8 bases are a match to TRBD1. With V trimmed by 4 bases and J by 3 bases, 6 bases remained unmatched. CDR1 SGHRS and CDR2 YFSETQ come from the germline V gene. There are 14 residues in the CDR3.

The chain uses TRBV7-8 and TRBJ1-6; D is uncertain. Deletions cut 5 bases from V and 2 bases from J, with 4 bases between. In germline, CDR1 is SGHVS, CDR2 FQNEAQ. The CDR3 consists of 13 residues. The CDR3 spells CASSTTYNSPLHF. In DNA, the CDR3 is TGTGCCAGCAGCACTACCTATAATTCACCCCTCCACTTT.

For this clonotype: A much more abundant neighbour one base away suggests this may be a read error. The V and J genes are TRBV7-2 and TRBJ2-5; 8 nucleotides agree with TRBD2. The V segment lost 2 bases and the J segment 1 base; nucleotides outside the gene matches: 6. Looked up from germline, CDR1 is SGHTA and CDR2 is FQGNSA. The CDR3 totals 16 residues. The CDR3 nucleotides read TGTGCCAGCAGCTTACCTCGGACTAGCATCCAAGAGACCCAGTACTTC. Residues: CASSLPRTSIQETQYF.

This clonotype was detected many times. The CDR3 nucleotides read TGCAGCGTGCGACTTCGAATCGATGGCTACACCTTC. Translation: CSVRLRIDGYTF. This rearrangement joins TRBV29-1 to TRBJ1-2; D gene uncertain. CDR1 and CDR2 (germline): SQVTM, ANQGSEA. With 6 bases removed from V and 6 bases from J, the gap between germline ends came to 14 bases. CDR3 length: 12 amino acids.

With regard to this clonotype: With a much larger clone just one base away, this may be a read error. The gene calls are TRBV5-4 and TRBJ1-1; maybe TRBD1 (5 bases). The CDR3 length is 11 residues. V lost 4 bases and J 8 bases, leaving 9 bases between the germline ends. CDR1 and CDR2 from the germline V gene are SGHNT and YYREEE (reference sequence). CDR3 residues: CASSQDIEAFF. As DNA, the CDR3 is TGTGCCAGCAGCCAGGACATCGAAGCTTTCTTT.

The chain employs TRBV20-1 and TRBJ1-4; D might be TRBD1 (6 bases). Trimming shortened V by 6 bases and J by 6 bases, and 14 bases separated the two germline ends. CDR1 is DFQATT and CDR2 is SNEGSKA in the germline V gene (reference sequence). The CDR3 has 13 residues. CDR3 bases: TGCAGTGCCGGGAGGAGGGGGTATGAAAAACTGTTTTTT. This translates into CSAGRRGYEKLFF.

V and J are TRBV9 and TRBJ1-3; weak D call: TRBD1 (6 bases). CDR1 is SGDLS and CDR2 is YYNGEE in the germline V gene. Deletions cut 4 bases from V and 7 bases from J, with 12 bases between. This CDR3 spans 13 amino acids. This CDR3 is CASSRGVWNTIYF. In DNA form, the CDR3 reads TGTGCCAGCAGCAGGGGGGTATGGAACACCATATATTTT.

This clonotype was recorded many times. The gene calls are TRBV7-9 and TRBJ2-7; 7 nucleotides match TRBD2. CDR1 is SEHNR, CDR2 FQNEAQ, per germline (reference sequence). This CDR3 spans 14 amino acids. Unmatched junction bases numbered 3, after V lost 4 bases and J lost 0 bases. For the CDR3, the DNA is TGTGCCAGCAGCTCAGCGGGGTACTCCTACGAGCAGTACTTC. Translated, it gives CASSSAGYSYEQYF.